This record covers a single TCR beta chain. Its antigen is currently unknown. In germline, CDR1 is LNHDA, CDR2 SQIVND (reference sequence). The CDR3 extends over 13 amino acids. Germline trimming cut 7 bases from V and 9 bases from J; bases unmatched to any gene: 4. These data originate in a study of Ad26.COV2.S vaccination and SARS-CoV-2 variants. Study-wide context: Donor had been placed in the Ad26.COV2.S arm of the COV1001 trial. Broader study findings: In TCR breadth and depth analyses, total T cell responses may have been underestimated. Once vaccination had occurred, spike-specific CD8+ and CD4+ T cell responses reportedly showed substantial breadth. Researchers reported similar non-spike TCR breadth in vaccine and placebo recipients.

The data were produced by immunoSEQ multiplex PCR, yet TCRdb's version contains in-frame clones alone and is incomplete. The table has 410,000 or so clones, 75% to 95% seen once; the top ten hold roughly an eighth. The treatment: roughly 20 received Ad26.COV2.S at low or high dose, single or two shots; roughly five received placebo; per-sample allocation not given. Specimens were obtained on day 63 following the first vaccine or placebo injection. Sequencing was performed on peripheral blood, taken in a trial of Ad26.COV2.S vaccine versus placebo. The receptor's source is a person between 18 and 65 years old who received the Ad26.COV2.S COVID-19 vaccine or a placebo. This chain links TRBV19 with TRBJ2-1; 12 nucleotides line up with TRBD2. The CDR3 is CASNQGLAGEQFF. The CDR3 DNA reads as TGTGCCAGTAACCAGGGACTAGCGGGTGAGCAGTTCTTC.